What follows is one T cell receptor (beta chain) and its context. Its target is not known. The assay was immunoSEQ multiplex PCR, and TCRdb's table has in-frame clones only and misses some. This sample has some 120,000 clones, with 65% to 85% found just once. This CDR3 comprises 19 residues. The V segment lost 0 bases and the J segment 4 bases; nucleotides outside the gene matches: 14. Germline V gives CDR1 SGHRS, CDR2 YFSETQ. Time point in this sample: blood 2 weeks post-SBRT. Treatment denoted: 15 Gy SBRT to primary tumor, nephrectomy 4 weeks later. Radiation-treated patients gave blood at baseline, week 2 and week 4. The sample belongs to a study of radiation and T cells in renal cell carcinoma. Study-wide points: In blood, top tumor clones expanded by 2 weeks, shrinking by 4.

The sequencing used blood, collected from a patient whose treatment included radiotherapy and nephrectomy. J is TRBJ1-1 and V is TRBV5-1; TRBD1 aligns across 11 bases. This clonotype was sampled from a man in his fifties with renal cell carcinoma. The CDR3 sequence is CASSLGILGTGGYSTEAFF. The CDR3 DNA reads TGCGCCAGCAGCTTGGGAATTCTGGGGACAGGGGGATATAGCACTGAAGCTTTCTTT.